The 8 T cell receptor beta chains below were found in one sample sequenced in a study of beta chain features in type 1 diabetes. The investigators reverse transcribed all of the isolated RNA, so they sequenced expressed TCRB transcripts. The protocol was immunoSEQ multiplex PCR, while the TCRdb copy is restricted to in-frame clones and leaves out a portion. The sample has over 350,000 clones; around 16% are singletons. Sequencing used naive CD4+ T cells from blood. The receptors originated from a woman between 18 and 30 years old in good health.

The chain uses TRBV7-9 and TRBJ1-1; 8 positions match TRBD1. Germline assignment: CDR1 SEHNR and CDR2 FQNEAQ (reference sequence). CDR3 length: 14 residues. Unmatched junction bases numbered 7, after V lost 6 bases and J lost 4 bases. The chain's CDR3 is CASSSGGASTEAFF. The CDR3 DNA follows: TGTGCCAGCAGTTCAGGGGGCGCGAGCACTGAAGCTTTCTTT.

The sample holds a few counts of this clone. The chain has TRBV5-4 and TRBJ2-1; D perhaps matches TRBD2 (6 bases). Germline CDR1 and CDR2: SGHNT and YYREEE (reference sequence). This CDR3 has 15 amino acids. Trimming shortened V by 2 bases and J by 3 bases, and 12 bases separated the two germline ends. The CDR3 DNA is TGTGCCAGCAGCTTCGGGACTGTTAACTACAATGAGCAGTTCTTC. It is translated as CASSFGTVNYNEQFF. Together with reference TRBV5-4 and TRBJ2-1, the CDR3 gives the full variable domain: ETGVTQSPTHLIKTRGQQVTLRCSSQSGHNTVSWYQQALGQGPQFIFQYYREEENGRGNFPPRFSGLQFPNYSSELNVNALELDDSALYLCASSFGTVNYNEQFFGPGTRLTVL.

The gene calls are TRBV29-1 and TRBJ2-1; 7 nucleotides align to TRBD2. Germline CDR1 reads SQVTM; CDR2 reads ANQGSEA. The CDR3 has 16 residues. V trimming: 4 bases; J trimming: 5 bases; junction bases outside the gene matches: 14. Here the CDR3 reads CSVAAGGEGKNNEQFF. The CDR3 nucleotides read TGCAGCGTTGCCGCGGGTGGGGAGGGGAAGAACAATGAGCAGTTCTTC.

The V gene is TRBV28, the J gene TRBJ1-5, with a weak D call TRBD1 (6 bases). CDR3 length: 14 amino acids. Germline V lookup: CDR1 MDHEN, CDR2 SYDVKM. V gave up 7 bases and J gave up 1 base, with 11 bases separating them. The CDR3, as DNA: TGTGCCAGCACCGGACAGTTCAGCAATCAGCCCCAGCATTTT. Its protein product is CASTGQFSNQPQHF. Full variable domain (outside the CDR3, taken from reference TRBV28 and TRBJ1-5): DVKVTQSSRYLVKRTGEKVFLECVQDMDHENMFWYRQDPGLGLRLIYFSYDVKMKEKGDIPEGYSVSREKKERFSLILESASTNQTSMYLCASTGQFSNQPQHFGDGTRLSIL.

This clone was detected a few times. This chain connects TRBV5-1 to TRBJ1-2, with D hard to call. CDR3 size: 15 residues. CDR1 is SGHRS, CDR2 YFSETQ, per germline. Trimming left V 4 bases short and J 2 bases short, with 15 bases between. CDR3 sequence reads: CASSPSLASNYGYTF. As DNA, the CDR3 is TGCGCCAGCAGCCCCTCATTGGCCTCCAACTATGGCTACACCTTC.

This clone was counted only a few times. The CDR3 loop is CASKNRESNQPQHF. The CDR3 bases are TGTGCCAGCAAAAACAGGGAGAGCAATCAGCCCCAGCATTTT. The chain joins TRBV2 to TRBJ1-5; a possible D gene is TRBD1 (6 bases). V was cut by 7 bases and J by 1 base, with 11 bases left in between. CDR1 SNHLY and CDR2 FYNNEI come from the germline V gene. This CDR3 comprises 14 residues.

The table lists this clone with a few counts. The CDR3 region has the DNA TGTGCCAGCAGTTTAGGGGCAGGGTTATACGAGCAGTACTTC. Amino acids: CASSLGAGLYEQYF. The chain links TRBV28 to TRBJ2-7; D is perhaps TRBD1 (5 bases). Looked up from germline, CDR1 is MDHEN and CDR2 is SYDVKM. The germline V and J ends were trimmed by 2 bases and 4 bases, with 12 bases remaining between them. The CDR3 extends over 14 amino acids.

In its sample, this clone was seen a few times. The V gene is TRBV6-6, the J gene TRBJ2-1; 11 bases line up with TRBD2. Trimming at V came to 4 bases and at J to 3 bases, leaving 2 bases not matched to a gene. Germline V gene data show CDR1 as MNHNY and CDR2 as SVGAGI (reference sequence). The CDR3 length is 15 residues. CDR3: CASSWGTSGYNEQFF. Here the CDR3 DNA reads TGTGCCAGCAGTTGGGGGACTAGCGGCTACAATGAGCAGTTCTTC.